Detailed here is one TCR beta chain. The data stem from a study of blood T cell repertoires in COVID-19. Looking at the study overall: Spain, Italy and the United States supplied samples that represented acute and convalescent COVID-19. In each case, the material was cDNA or gDNA derived from T cells, B-cell-depleted T cells, or PBMCs.

Study processing details: Cell counts per sample came from amplifying reference gene primers. Using immunoSEQ multiplex PCR, the repertoire was profiled, and TCRdb retains in-frame clones only, with some absent. V and J calls plus clone size are reproduced from that table; the DNA served to infer D and trimming. Of under 150,000 clones listed, roughly 81% are singletons. Germline loops: CDR1 SEHNR, CDR2 FQNEAQ (reference sequence). V gave up 6 bases and J gave up 0 bases, with 9 bases separating them. CDR3 length: 15 amino acids. The genes are TRBV7-9 and TRBJ2-6; maybe TRBD2 (5 bases). The specimen was peripheral blood. The TCR was taken from a man aged 35-49 years with acute or convalescent COVID-19. The CDR3 here is CASSPGSSGANVLTF. CDR3 nucleotide sequence: TGTGCCAGCAGTCCGGGGTCCTCTGGGGCCAACGTCCTGACTTTC.